Listed here is a single T cell receptor (beta chain). Data came from immunoSEQ multiplex PCR; TCRdb stores just in-frame clones and leaves some out. The sample lists 85,000 to 100,000 clones; less than 85% were seen once. These data are taken from a study of blood T cell repertoires in COVID-19. V shed 3 bases and J 2 bases; nucleotides not matched to a gene: 3. There are 16 residues in the CDR3. Germline lookup yields CDR1 LGHDT and CDR2 YNNKEL (reference sequence). Input material: peripheral blood. This TCR came from a woman aged 60-75 years with acute or convalescent COVID-19. The chain joins TRBV3-1 (or the pseudogene TRBV3-2) to TRBJ2-1; 11 nucleotides line up with TRBD2. CDR3 loop: CASSHHSGGAYNEQFF. The CDR3 DNA is TGTGCCAGCAGCCACCATAGCGGGGGGGCCTACAATGAGCAGTTCTTC.